This T cell receptor beta chain was recovered during a study of CD8+ T cells in alopecia areata. Study at large: Each of the treated patients was given oral tofacitinib, 5 to 10 mg twice daily, for moderate-to-severe alopecia areata. Severity was scored as percentage of affected scalp area in treated patients. General study findings and limits: Relative to mice, TCR sharing across patients was less clear, a difference possibly HLA-related.

RNA was isolated and reverse transcribed to cDNA, the sequencing template. Generated by immunoSEQ multiplex PCR, the TCRdb table keeps only in-frame clones and is missing some. This table has about 200,000 clones, 35% to 40% appearing once. As for this clone: What it binds is unknown.

Trimming shortened V by 6 bases and J by 3 bases, and 9 bases separated the two germline ends. The CDR3 is 12 residues long. Germline assignment: CDR1 SQVTM and CDR2 ANQGSEA. Treatment denoted: oral pan-JAK inhibitor, 5-10 mg twice daily. Obtained from alopecia areata patients were lesional scalp punch biopsies along with peripheral blood. The sequence was collected from a human donor with alopecia areata. The chain couples TRBV29-1 to TRBJ2-1, with D perhaps matching TRBD2 (6 bases). Here the sequenced sample was CD4+ T cells sorted from blood, taken between weeks 30 and 35, from a patient treated with tofacitinib. For the CDR3, the DNA is TGCAGCGTCCAGCGGGTCTACAATGAGCAGTTCTTC. It codes for CSVQRVYNEQFF.